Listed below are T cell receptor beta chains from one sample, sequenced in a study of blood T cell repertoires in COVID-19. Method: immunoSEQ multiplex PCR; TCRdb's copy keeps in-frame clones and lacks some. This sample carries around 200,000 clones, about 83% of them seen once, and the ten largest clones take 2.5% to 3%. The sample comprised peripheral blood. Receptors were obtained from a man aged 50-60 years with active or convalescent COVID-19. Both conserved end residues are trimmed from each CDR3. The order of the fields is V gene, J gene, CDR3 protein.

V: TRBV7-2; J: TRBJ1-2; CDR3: ASSSSTGLYGYT
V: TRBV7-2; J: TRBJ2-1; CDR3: ASSLSGVYNEQF
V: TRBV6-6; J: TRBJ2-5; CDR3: ASSPRDTMTETQY
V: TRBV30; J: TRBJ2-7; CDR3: AWSVSAVSYEQY
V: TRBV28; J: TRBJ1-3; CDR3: ASSRQSSGNTIY
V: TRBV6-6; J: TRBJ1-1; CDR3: ASSPYLGGAGEAF
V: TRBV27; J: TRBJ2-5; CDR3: ASSLSRAGLETQY
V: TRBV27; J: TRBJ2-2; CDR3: ASSLSRPAGGRRELF
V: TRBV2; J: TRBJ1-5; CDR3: ASSDSGRGNNQPQH
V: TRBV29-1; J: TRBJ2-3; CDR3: SGGGPSWGFADTQY
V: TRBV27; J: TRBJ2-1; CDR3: ASSPRTSGGNEQF
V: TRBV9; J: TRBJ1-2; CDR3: ASSPGQGNYGYT
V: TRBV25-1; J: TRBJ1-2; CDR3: ASSGVRGYT
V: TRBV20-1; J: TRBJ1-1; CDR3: SASEGARTEAF
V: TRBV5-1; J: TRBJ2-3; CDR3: ASSSLRGDTQY
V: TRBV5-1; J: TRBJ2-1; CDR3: ASSPGLAGGPSSYNEQF
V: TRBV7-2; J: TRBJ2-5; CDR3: ASSSRRAGGQETQY
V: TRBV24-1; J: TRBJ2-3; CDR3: ATSDADRKGTDTQY
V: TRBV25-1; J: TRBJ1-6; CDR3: ASSGTSSYNSPLH
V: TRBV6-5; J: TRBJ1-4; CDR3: ASSYSGGKAEKLF
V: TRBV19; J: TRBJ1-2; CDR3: ASSWDHTPLQGKDGYT
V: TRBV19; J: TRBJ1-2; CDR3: ASSGLFYGYT
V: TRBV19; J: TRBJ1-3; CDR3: ASSSLGAYGNTIY
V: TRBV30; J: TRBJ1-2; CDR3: ASGTVNGYT
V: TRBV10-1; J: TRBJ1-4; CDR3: ASSESRSGKLF
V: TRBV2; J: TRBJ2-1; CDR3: ASSPDRRGQRYNEQF
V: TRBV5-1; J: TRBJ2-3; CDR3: ASSLEPNTDTQY
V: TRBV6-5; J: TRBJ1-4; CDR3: ASSWDRSKLF
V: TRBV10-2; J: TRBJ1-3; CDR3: ASSEVLRASSGNTIY
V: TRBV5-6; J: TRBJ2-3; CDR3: ASSSLPGQGLKADTQY
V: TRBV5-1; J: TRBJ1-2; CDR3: ASSLEDRGITNYGYT